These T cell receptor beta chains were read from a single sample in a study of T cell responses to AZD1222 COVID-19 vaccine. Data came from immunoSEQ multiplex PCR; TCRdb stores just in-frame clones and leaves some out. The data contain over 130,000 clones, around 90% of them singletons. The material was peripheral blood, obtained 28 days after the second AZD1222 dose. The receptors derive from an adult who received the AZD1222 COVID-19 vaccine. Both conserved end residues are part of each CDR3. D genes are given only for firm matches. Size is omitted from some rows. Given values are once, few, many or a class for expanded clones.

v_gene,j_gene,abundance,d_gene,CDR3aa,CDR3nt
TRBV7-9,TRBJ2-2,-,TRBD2,CASSFPTSGPDTNTGELFF,TGTGCCAGCAGCTTCCCGACTAGCGGGCCGGATACGAACACCGGGGAGCTGTTTTTT
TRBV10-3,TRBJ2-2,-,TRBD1,CAINLRQGASTGELFF,TGTGCCATCAATCTCCGACAGGGGGCAAGCACCGGGGAGCTGTTTTTT
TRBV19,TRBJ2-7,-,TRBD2,CASSPRTSFYEQYF,TGTGCCAGTAGTCCCCGGACTAGCTTCTACGAGCAGTACTTC
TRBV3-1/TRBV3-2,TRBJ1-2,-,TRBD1,CASSQGTGGPYGYTF,TGTGCCAGCAGCCAAGGGACAGGGGGACCCTATGGCTACACCTTC
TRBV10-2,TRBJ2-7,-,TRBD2,CASSEDTSGGYEQYF,TGCGCCAGCAGTGAGGACACTAGCGGTGGCTACGAGCAGTACTTC
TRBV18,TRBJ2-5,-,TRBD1,CASSPPDRGLVVETQYF,TGTGCCAGCTCACCACCGGACAGGGGGCTAGTGGTGGAGACCCAGTACTTC
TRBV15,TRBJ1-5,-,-,CATRWGNQPQHF,TGTGCCACCAGGTGGGGGAATCAGCCCCAGCATTTT
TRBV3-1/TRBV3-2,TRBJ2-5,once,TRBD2,CASRLSGGQETQYF,TGTGCCAGCAGACTTTCGGGGGGCCAAGAGACCCAGTACTTC
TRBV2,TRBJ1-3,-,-,CASSGLGNTIYF,TGTGCCAGCAGCGGACTGGGAAACACCATATATTTT
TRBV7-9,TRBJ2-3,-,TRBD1,CASSWTGATDTQYF,TGTGCCAGCAGTTGGACAGGGGCCACAGATACGCAGTATTTT
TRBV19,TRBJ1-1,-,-,CASSTRGTNTEAFF,TGTGCCAGTAGTACGCGAGGGACGAACACTGAAGCTTTCTTT
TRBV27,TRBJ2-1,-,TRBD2,CASSFGATSGGEQFF,TGTGCCAGCAGTTTTGGGGCGACTAGCGGGGGTGAGCAGTTCTTC
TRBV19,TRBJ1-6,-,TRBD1,CASSPGDRENSPLHF,TGTGCCAGTAGTCCTGGGGACAGGGAGAATTCACCCCTCCACTTT
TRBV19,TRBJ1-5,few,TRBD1,CASTGGVVSNQPQHF,TGTGCCAGTACAGGGGGCGTAGTGAGCAATCAGCCCCAGCATTTT
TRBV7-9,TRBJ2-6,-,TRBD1,CASSLPGQGSSGANVLTF,TGTGCCAGCAGCTTACCGGGACAGGGGTCGTCTGGGGCCAACGTCCTGACTTTC
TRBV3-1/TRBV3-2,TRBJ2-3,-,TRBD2,CASSQELAGVTDTQYF,TGTGCCAGCAGCCAAGAGCTAGCGGGAGTAACAGATACGCAGTATTTT
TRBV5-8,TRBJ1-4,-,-,CASSLEPLPNEKLFF,TGTGCCAGCAGCTTGGAACCTCTCCCGAATGAAAAACTGTTTTTT
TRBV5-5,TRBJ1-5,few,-,CASSPDISRNRPQHF,TGTGCCAGCAGCCCGGACATAAGCCGGAATCGGCCCCAGCATTTT
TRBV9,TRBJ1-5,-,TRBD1,CASSKTGADQPQHF,TGTGCCAGCAGCAAGACAGGGGCGGATCAGCCCCAGCATTTT
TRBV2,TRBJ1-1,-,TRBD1,CASSGEGAGAFF,TGTGCCAGCAGTGGCGAGGGGGCAGGCGCTTTCTTT
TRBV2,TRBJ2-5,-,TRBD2,CASCPGTSGPYF,TGTGCCAGCTGCCCCGGGACTAGCGGCCCGTACTTC
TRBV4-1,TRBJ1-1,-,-,CASSQDGAGTEAFF,TGCGCCAGCAGCCAAGATGGGGCCGGGACTGAAGCTTTCTTT
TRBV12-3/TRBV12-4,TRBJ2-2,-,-,CASSSRATGELFF,TGTGCCAGCAGTTCGAGGGCCACCGGGGAGCTGTTTTTT
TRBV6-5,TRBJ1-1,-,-,CASGAGMAFF,TGTGCCAGCGGGGCCGGCATGGCTTTCTTT